One sample yielded the 3 T cell receptor beta chains listed below, sequenced in a study of OX40 agonist ivuxolimab in advanced cancers. Data came from immunoSEQ multiplex PCR; TCRdb stores just in-frame clones and leaves some out. The table records about 15,000 clones, around 62% of them present only once. Sequences were derived from CD4+ or CD8+ T cells sorted from blood, sampled in a trial of the OX40 agonist ivuxolimab. The receptors shown here come from an adult with an advanced solid tumor such as melanoma, head and neck, liver or kidney cancer.

The chain employs TRBV6-1 and TRBJ2-7, with D perhaps matching TRBD1 or TRBD2 (5 bases each). Germline loops: CDR1 MNHNS, CDR2 SASEGT. V lost 3 bases and J lost 5, with 11 bases in between. There are 13 residues in the CDR3. DNA for the CDR3: TGTGCCAGCAGTGATTTGGGGCGGGACGAGCAGTACTTC. It yields the protein CASSDLGRDEQYF.

Written as DNA, the CDR3 is TGTGCCAGCAGCTTGGATGGGGGACCCCTCCACTTT. Encoded protein: CASSLDGGPLHF. The chain has TRBV5-6 and TRBJ1-6; D possibly corresponds to TRBD1 (5 bases). V was cut by 0 bases and J by 12 bases, with 7 bases left in between. The germline V gene encodes CDR1 SGHDT and CDR2 YYEEEE. The CDR3 is made up of 12 amino acids.

The rearrangement uses TRBV2 and TRBJ1-2, with TRBD1 matching over 11 bases. CDR3 length equals 13 residues. Germline V lookup: CDR1 SNHLY, CDR2 FYNNEI. V lost 8 bases, J lost 7 bases, and 6 bases stayed unmatched. This CDR3 reads CASGQGASVGYTF. CDR3 sequence (DNA): TGTGCCAGCGGACAGGGGGCTTCAGTTGGCTACACCTTC. Full variable domain (outside the CDR3, taken from reference TRBV2 and TRBJ1-2): EPEVTQTPSHQVTQMGQEVILRCVPISNHLYFYWYRQILGQKVEFLVSFYNNEISEKSEIFDDQFSVERPDGSNFTLKIRSTKLEDSAMYFCASGQGASVGYTFGSGTRLTVV.